The next 23 T cell receptor beta chains were all read from a single sample in a study of T cell repertoires in cytomegalovirus infection. One entry per CDR3 protein results from TCRdb running MiXCR on the reads. Among approximately 500,000 distinct CDR3 sequences listed, approximately 17% were seen once. Sequenced sample: CD8+ T cells from PBMCs. The source is a human donor in good health (CMV status not recorded). Some clones in this sample may be carry-over from other donors' samples.

Ten or more counts support this clonotype. The chain uses TRBV7-8 and TRBJ1-3, with D hard to call. V was pared by 5 bases and J by 0 bases, with 11 bases between. CDR3 size: 15 residues. The germline V gene encodes CDR1 SGHVS and CDR2 FQNEAQ. The CDR3 loop is CASSLYGGSGNTIYF. The CDR3 region has the DNA TGTGCCAGCAGCCTTTACGGAGGCTCTGGAAACACCATATATTTT.

There are many counts of this clonotype. This chain joins TRBV7-3 and TRBJ2-3; TRBD2 aligns across 7 bases. CDR1 and CDR2 from the germline V gene are SGHTA and FQGTGA. Trimming cost V 2 bases and J 6 bases; bases outside gene matches: 14. This CDR3 is built from 17 residues. CDR3 sequence reads: CASSLGPRELGLDTQYF. As DNA, the CDR3 is TGTGCCAGCAGCTTAGGTCCGCGGGAGCTCGGTCTTGATACGCAGTATTTT. Variable domain in full (rest from reference TRBV7-3 and TRBJ2-3): GAGVSQTPSNKVTEKGKYVELRCDPISGHTALYWYRQSLGQGPEFLIYFQGTGAADDSGLPNDRFFAVRPEGSVSTLKIQRTERGDSAVYLCASSLGPRELGLDTQYFGPGTRLTVL.

The chain joins TRBV27 to TRBJ1-5; 11 bases fit TRBD1. Germline V gene sequence: CDR1 MNHEY, CDR2 SMNVEV (reference sequence). The ends lost 6 bases at V and 5 bases at J; junction bases unmatched: 6. The CDR3 loop spans 15 amino acids. The CDR3 loop reads CASRQGTGGDQPQHF. The CDR3 DNA reads as TGTGCCAGCAGACAGGGGACAGGGGGTGATCAGCCCCAGCATTTT.

Written as DNA, the CDR3 is TGTGCCAGCAGTTTATGGGGCGGGACCGAAAATTCACCCCTCCACTTT. Translated, it gives CASSLWGGTENSPLHF. The chain links TRBV27 to TRBJ1-6, with D tentatively TRBD1 (5 bases). Germline CDR1 is MNHEY and CDR2 is SMNVEV (reference sequence). Between the trimmed V and J ends, which lost 1 base and 7 bases, there was a span of 14 bases. The CDR3 contains 16 residues.

This clonotype was seen only a few times. The chain employs TRBV11-2 and TRBJ1-5; D not resolved. Trimming took off 1 base at V and 7 bases at J, with 8 bases between the two ends. The CDR3 spans 13 residues. In germline, CDR1 is SGHAT, CDR2 FQNNGV. The CDR3 here is CASSLGDGQPQHF. The DNA for the CDR3 is TGTGCCAGCAGCTTAGGAGATGGACAGCCCCAGCATTTT.

This clonotype was detected only a few times. CDR3 DNA sequence: TGTGCCAGTAGACGGCGTAATGAAAAACTGTTTTTT. This encodes CASRRRNEKLFF. The chain couples TRBV19 to TRBJ1-4; D unclear. There are 12 residues in the CDR3. Trimming took off 6 bases at V and 4 bases at J, with 6 bases between the two ends. Germline values: CDR1 LNHDA, CDR2 SQIVND (reference sequence).

This rearrangement joins TRBV6-2 or TRBV6-3 to TRBJ2-7; no reliable D call. Germline V gene sequence: CDR1 MNHEY, CDR2 SVGEGT. The CDR3 length is 17 residues. V lost 2 bases to trimming and J lost 2 bases, with 19 bases between them. CDR3 bases: TGTGCCAGCAGTTACCCCACGCGACTTCCCGGGCCCTACGAGCAGTACTTC. Its translation: CASSYPTRLPGPYEQYF.

There are many counts of this clonotype. This rearrangement joins TRBV28 to TRBJ2-7; maybe TRBD2 (6 bases). Trimming took off 7 bases at V and 3 bases at J, with 22 bases between the two ends. CDR3 length: 16 amino acids. CDR1 and CDR2 (germline): MDHEN, SYDVKM. The CDR3 loop reads CASTTGVGGVDYEQYF. DNA of the CDR3: TGTGCCAGCACCACTGGGGTGGGCGGGGTAGACTACGAGCAGTACTTC.

The gene calls are TRBV3-1 and TRBJ1-1; D unclear. CDR3 length: 14 amino acids. V was pared by 0 bases and J by 4 bases, with 9 bases between. CDR1 LGHDT and CDR2 YNNKEL come from the germline V gene (reference sequence). The CDR3 region has the DNA TGTGCCAGCAGCCAAGAGGTCAGAGGCACTGAAGCTTTCTTT. It translates to CASSQEVRGTEAFF. The whole variable domain, filled in from reference TRBV3-1 and TRBJ1-1, reads DTAVSQTPKYLVTQMGNDKSIKCEQNLGHDTMYWYKQDSKKFLKIMFSYNNKELIINETVPNRFSPKSPDKAHLNLHINSLELGDSAVYFCASSQEVRGTEAFFGQGTRLTVV.

There are many counts of this clonotype. The rearrangement joins TRBV12-3 or TRBV12-4 to TRBJ1-1, with D perhaps TRBD1 (5 bases). CDR3 length equals 15 residues. The ends were cut back, 6 bases at V and 6 bases at J, with 20 bases in the middle. The CDR3 bases are TGTGCCAGCAGCCTGGGAGGGCCCTCAGGGTCTGAAGCTTTCTTT. Encoded protein: CASSLGGPSGSEAFF.

Only a few counts were recorded for this clonotype. J is TRBJ2-5 and V is TRBV6-2 or TRBV6-3, with no clear D. This CDR3 spans 14 amino acids. The germline V gene has CDR1 MNHEY and CDR2 SVGEGT. V shed 6 bases and J shed 0 bases, with 11 bases lying between them. CDR3 sequence: CASSLRLYQETQYF. CDR3 in DNA: TGTGCCAGCAGCCTACGGCTATACCAAGAGACCCAGTACTTC.

Remarks on this clonotype: With a much larger clone just one base away, this may be a read error. V gene TRBV4-2 combines with J gene TRBJ1-1; 8 positions match TRBD1. The CDR3 sequence is 14 residues long. CDR1 and CDR2 from the germline V gene are LGHNA and YNFKEQ. For the CDR3, the DNA is TGTGCCAGCAGCCAATCCAGGGGGCGGACTGAAGATTTCTTT. This gives the protein CASSQSRGRTEDFF.

This clonotype was observed a few times. The CDR3 DNA reads TGTGCCAGCAGTCACCGGACCCGGAAGGGAAAACTGTTTTTT. It yields the protein CASSHRTRKGKLFF. J is TRBJ1-4 and V is TRBV27; D gene uncertain. Germline CDR1 is MNHEY and CDR2 is SMNVEV (reference sequence). The CDR3 loop spans 14 amino acids. V was cut by 5 bases and J by 10 bases, with 17 bases left in between.

The chain links TRBV19 to TRBJ1-2; 10 bases are shared with TRBD1. Germline V gives CDR1 LNHDA, CDR2 SQIVND (reference sequence). The CDR3 is made up of 16 amino acids. The ends lost 5 bases at V and 3 bases at J; junction bases unmatched: 9. The CDR3 DNA reads TGTGCCAGTAGTCCGGGACAGGGGACCTTTTACTATGGCTACACCTTC. Protein: CASSPGQGTFYYGYTF.

This clonotype was seen more than once but under ten times. The V and J genes are TRBV6-5 and TRBJ1-1; D remains ambiguous. This CDR3 is built from 14 residues. Germline CDR1 and CDR2: MNHEY and SVGAGI. Trimming took 6 bases from V and 1 from J, leaving 12 bases between them. The CDR3 DNA reads TGTGCCAGCAGCCCACTCCCCCAGAACACTGAAGCTTTCTTT. This sequence encodes CASSPLPQNTEAFF.

This clonotype has at least ten counts. The rearrangement uses TRBV27 and TRBJ2-5; D possibly corresponds to TRBD1 (6 bases). CDR1 and CDR2 from the germline V gene are MNHEY and SMNVEV (reference sequence). This CDR3 is 14 amino acids long. Trimming removed 1 base at V and 5 bases at J, with 11 bases between. CDR3 residues: CASSLLGAGETQYF. The CDR3 DNA follows: TGTGCCAGCAGTTTATTGGGGGCAGGGGAGACCCAGTACTTC.

This clonotype occurred a few times. The chain has TRBV27 and TRBJ1-1; D remains unclear. The CDR3 length is 13 residues. Germline-derived CDR1 and CDR2 are MNHEY and SMNVEV (reference sequence). Trimming stripped 7 bases from V and 4 bases from J, with 13 bases between. The CDR3 is CASTAPRSTEAFF. CDR3 nucleotides: TGTGCCAGCACGGCCCCACGAAGCACTGAAGCTTTCTTT.

The V gene is TRBV27, the J gene TRBJ2-7, with D possibly called TRBD1 or TRBD2 (6 bases each). Germline CDR1 reads MNHEY; CDR2 reads SMNVEV (reference sequence). Trimming stripped 8 bases from V and 4 bases from J, with 12 bases between. This CDR3 contains 12 residues. CDR3 region: CASGGHLYEQYF. The CDR3 DNA sequence: TGTGCCAGCGGGGGGCACTTATACGAGCAGTACTTC.

Many counts were recorded for this clonotype. The chain is built from TRBV7-6 and TRBJ2-5, with 9 bases that match TRBD2. V was clipped by 3 bases and J by 2 bases; unmatched bases: 1. This CDR3 is built from 14 residues. Germline V gene data show CDR1 as SGHVS and CDR2 as FNYEAQ. The CDR3 loop is CASSFSGGQETQYF. CDR3 DNA sequence: TGTGCCAGCAGCTTTAGCGGGGGTCAAGAGACCCAGTACTTC.

The sample holds many counts of this clonotype. V gene TRBV11-1 combines with J gene TRBJ2-3; D is unclear. Germline V lookup: CDR1 SGHAT, CDR2 FQDESV (reference sequence). This CDR3 is 14 amino acids long. The ends were cut back, 5 bases at V and 4 bases at J, with 13 bases in the middle. The CDR3 here is CASSPLVGADTQYF. CDR3 nucleotides: TGTGCCAGCAGCCCACTTGTTGGGGCAGATACGCAGTATTTT.

The table lists this clonotype with a few counts. The V call is TRBV20-1, the J call TRBJ1-1; tentative D call: TRBD1 (5 bases). CDR3 length: 12 amino acids. Germline values: CDR1 DFQATT, CDR2 SNEGSKA (reference sequence). Trimming removed 6 bases at V and 0 bases at J, with 8 bases between. The CDR3 reads CSAGGMNTEAFF. In DNA form, the CDR3 reads TGCAGTGCCGGGGGGATGAACACTGAAGCTTTCTTT.

The gene calls are TRBV19 and TRBJ2-5; unclear D gene. V lost 8 bases to trimming and J lost 3 bases, with 7 bases between them. CDR1 and CDR2 from the germline V gene are LNHDA and SQIVND (reference sequence). This CDR3 contains 11 residues. CDR3 in amino acids: CASRREETQYF. The CDR3 nucleotides read TGTGCCAGTCGTCGGGAAGAGACCCAGTACTTC.

This clonotype was found many times. This chain uses TRBV2 with TRBJ2-5; 9 nucleotides agree with TRBD1. Germline V lookup: CDR1 SNHLY, CDR2 FYNNEI. Germline trimming cut 5 bases from V and 2 bases from J; bases unmatched to any gene: 3. This CDR3 region has 14 residues. DNA of the CDR3: TGTGCCAGCAGTAACAGGGGGCAGCAAGAGACCCAGTACTTC. Protein product: CASSNRGQQETQYF.